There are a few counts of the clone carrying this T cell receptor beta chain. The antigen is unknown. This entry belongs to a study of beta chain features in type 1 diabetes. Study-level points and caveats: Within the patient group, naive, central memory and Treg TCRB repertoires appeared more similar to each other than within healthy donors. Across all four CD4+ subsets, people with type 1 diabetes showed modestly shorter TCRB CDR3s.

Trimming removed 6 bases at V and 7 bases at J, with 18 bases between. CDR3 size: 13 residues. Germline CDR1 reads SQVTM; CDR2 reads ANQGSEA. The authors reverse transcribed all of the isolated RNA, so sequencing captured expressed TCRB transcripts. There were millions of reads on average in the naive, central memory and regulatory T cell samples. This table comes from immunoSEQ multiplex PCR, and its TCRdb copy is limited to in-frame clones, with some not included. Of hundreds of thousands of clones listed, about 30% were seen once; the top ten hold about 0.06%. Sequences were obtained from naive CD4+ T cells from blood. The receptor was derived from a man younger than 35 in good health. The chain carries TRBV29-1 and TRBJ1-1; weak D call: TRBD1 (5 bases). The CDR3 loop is CSVEQALGREAFF. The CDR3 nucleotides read TGCAGCGTGGAACAGGCTTTAGGACGTGAAGCTTTCTTT.